This TCR beta chain was observed in a study of T cells after yellow fever vaccination (dated by TCRdb to the late 2010s). General notes on the study: The SMART-Seq v4 Ultra Low Input RNA kit was used to prepare libraries from fractions with low cell numbers. To follow T-cell clones before and after both primary and booster YFV17D yellow fever vaccination, bulk TCR alpha and beta repertoires underwent longitudinal sequencing. Two healthy male donors made up the cohort, one aged 18 to 30 years and the other aged 30 to 40 years. Blood samples were taken at several timepoints before and after primary and secondary immunization, and bulk PBMC replicates and cell subsets were isolated. Here is what the overall study found, with its caveats: The secondary T-cell response was weaker than the primary response but faster, peaking on day 5 instead of day 15. Only a couple of donors were included in the study, so the extent to which the findings can be generalized is limited. Most clones expanded after primary vaccination were re-detected after the booster (almost 98% of CD4 and approximately 89% of CD8), suggesting broad memory maintenance. A small share of clonotypes was detected in both CD4 and CD8 compartments, with the overlap likely arising from convergent recombination. FACS-sorted repertoires could contain abundant contaminating clonotypes from the bulk population, so computational filtering was required.

TCR cDNA was synthesized by 5'RACE template switching, through which a universal primer site and unique molecular identifiers were introduced. cDNA synthesis was primed from both the TCR alpha and TCR beta constant segments. Libraries were amplified in two PCR steps, with sample barcodes and sequencing adapters added in the second step. Sequencing of libraries was performed on Illumina HiSeq 2500 (2x100 bp) or NovaSeq (2x150 bp). Regarding the original processing steps: Reads were demultiplexed and collapsed into UMI consensus sequences with MIGEC, and V(D)J alignment was performed with MiXCR. Vaccine-responding clonotypes were defined with edgeR using replicate PBMC samples, requiring FDR below 0.01 and a log2 fold change above 5 up to day 15. Bulk clonotypes were assigned CD4 or CD8 identity according to which sequenced CD4 or CD8 repertoire held them at higher abundance. The public reads were reprocessed in TCRdb via fastp at Q25 and MiXCR, keeping in-frame beta chains. Rows are combined by CDR3 protein, so each entry shows the most common genes and DNA. The V and J calls shown here were made by TCRdb, not taken from the authors' results. The sample has about 260,000 distinct CDR3 sequences on record, approximately 12% of them singletons. 0.45% to 0.65% of the sample rests with the top ten.

The CDR3 covers 13 residues, taking in both the cysteine and the phenylalanine. Solely the CDR3 DNA is kept, with 39 bases framed from the first base. Trimming takes 4 bases from V and 5 bases from J, and the germline ends sit 12 bases apart. Sequences LGHDT (CDR1) and YNNKEL (CDR2) are obtained from the germline V gene (reference sequence). In this sample, this clonotype turned up a few times. Its specific antigen is unknown. Base qualities are not recorded, but no much larger clone differs from it by a single base. This specimen's treatment or condition label, per the study, means: live attenuated yellow fever vaccine strain. PBMCs were isolated from peripheral blood using a standard Ficoll-Paque protocol. Dynabeads CD4 and CD8 positive selection kits were used to isolate CD4 and CD8 T-cell fractions. RNA was extracted with TriZol from bulk PBMCs, CD4 and CD8 fractions, and dextramer-positive and dextramer-negative fractions.

The rearrangement combines TRBV3-1 with TRBJ2-7; a weak D assignment points to TRBD1 (5 bases agree). This sample comprised CD4+ T cells sorted from PBMCs, obtained 45 days after the yellow fever booster vaccination. This receptor was taken from a man younger than 45 who received the YFV17D yellow fever vaccine. The DNA sequence is as follows: TGTGCCAGCAGCCCAGGGTCGCCCAACGAGCAGTACTTC. Translation gives CASSPGSPNEQYF.